The present TCR beta chain was sequenced within a study of blood T cells in healthy people across ages. PCR was performed a second time for roughly 7 to 12 cycles using a sample-barcoded 5' primer and a J-beta primer mix. TCRdb analysed the 5' RACE reads with MiXCR anew, one entry per CDR3 protein. The data show hundreds of thousands of distinct CDR3 sequences, with 49% seen just once and under 35% held by the top ten. Per the germline V gene, CDR1 is LGHDT and CDR2 is YNNKEL (reference sequence). Trimming took 0 bases from V and 5 from J; bases not matched to a gene: 6. The CDR3 loop spans 16 amino acids.

The V call is TRBV3-1, the J call TRBJ1-2; 10 bases agree with TRBD1. The sequenced sample was blood. The receptor's source is a woman aged 60 to 75 in good health. The CDR3 loop is CASSQDIGTGAYGYTF. As DNA, the CDR3 is TGTGCCAGCAGCCAAGATATCGGGACAGGGGCATATGGCTACACCTTC.